Below, one T cell receptor beta chain is given with its context. What it recognizes is unknown. The data originate from a study of graft-versus-host responses after intestinal transplantation. Study-wide context: Anti-thymocyte globulin induction was given to all recipients, followed by tacrolimus and steroids for around three years.

V lost 2 bases to trimming and J lost 3 bases, with 14 bases between them. This CDR3 is 16 amino acids long. Germline-derived CDR1 and CDR2 are MNHNS and SASEGT. Study observations and caveats: Some patients had graft-donor T cell macrochimerism, and their allografts showed high graft-versus-host to host-versus-graft clonal ratios.

Here immunoSEQ multiplex PCR was the method, and the copy in TCRdb shows in-frame clones only, minus some. The table includes fewer than 70,000 clones, roughly 89% detected once. The source of this sequence is a human patient who received an intestinal transplant, so some T cells may come from the graft donor. This specimen consisted of bone marrow, obtained approximately 100 weeks after intestinal transplantation. The genes are TRBV6-1 and TRBJ2-4; weak D call: TRBD2 (7 bases). CDR3 nucleotides: TGTGCCAGCAGTGAACACGAGGGAGGGGGCAAAAACATTCAGTACTTC. It is translated as CASSEHEGGGKNIQYF.